One sample yielded the 9 T cell receptor beta chains listed below, sequenced in a study of cytomegalovirus exposure and HLA in healthy donors. The PCR made use of 60 Vbeta and 13 Jbeta primers. Sequencing was performed with immunoSEQ multiplex PCR; in TCRdb, only in-frame clones are kept and a portion is missing. Here the sample spans some 140,000 clones, more than 70% being singletons. Input material: PBMCs. The receptors originated from a male donor in good health and CMV-seronegative.

The chain combines TRBV4-1 with TRBJ2-5, with 13 positions matching TRBD2. J lost 1 base, V lost 2 bases, and 13 bases had no gene match. The CDR3 has 20 amino acids. Germline lookup yields CDR1 MGHRA and CDR2 YSYEKL. The CDR3 spells CASSQRTSGGHLTFQETQYF. CDR3 coding DNA: TGCGCCAGCAGCCAAAGGACTAGCGGGGGCCACCTTACTTTCCAAGAGACCCAGTACTTC.

This rearrangement joins TRBV7-2 to TRBJ1-6, with 11 bases that match TRBD1. This CDR3 has 16 residues. Trimming took 8 bases from V and 9 from J; bases not matched to a gene: 12. Germline V gene data show CDR1 as SGHTA and CDR2 as FQGNSA. CDR3 amino acids: CASCGQGADLGSPLHF. CDR3 bases: TGTGCCAGCTGCGGACAGGGGGCTGACTTGGGTTCACCCCTCCACTTT.

V usage is TRBV30 and J usage is TRBJ2-7; TRBD1 agrees at 8 bases. This CDR3 contains 13 residues. CDR1 is GTSNPN, CDR2 SVGIG, per germline (reference sequence). Unmatched junction bases numbered 4, after V lost 3 bases and J lost 3 bases. The chain's CDR3 is CAWRATGVYEQYF. The CDR3 DNA is TGTGCCTGGAGAGCGACAGGGGTCTACGAGCAGTACTTC.

The chain recombines TRBV5-1 with TRBJ2-1; D might be TRBD2 (5 bases). V shed 0 bases and J shed 0 bases, with 7 bases lying between them. This CDR3 comprises 15 residues. Germline V gives CDR1 SGHRS, CDR2 YFSETQ. The CDR3 DNA follows: TGCGCCAGCAGCTTGGTCGGGGACTCCTACAATGAGCAGTTCTTC. It translates to CASSLVGDSYNEQFF. The entire variable domain, with the rest obtained from reference TRBV5-1 and TRBJ2-1, is as follows: KAGVTQTPRYLIKTRGQQVTLSCSPISGHRSVSWYQQTPGQGLQFLFEYFSETQRNKGNFPGRFSGRQFSNSRSEMNVSTLELGDSALYLCASSLVGDSYNEQFFGPGTRLTVL.

This chain joins TRBV2 and TRBJ2-5; 11 nucleotides align to TRBD1. Germline V gives CDR1 SNHLY, CDR2 FYNNEI. V lost 7 bases and J lost 5; bases outside the gene matches: 6. The CDR3 runs to 14 residues. Here the CDR3 DNA reads TGTGCCAGCACCCCGGACAGGGGGCGGGAGACCCAGTACTTC. As protein: CASTPDRGRETQYF. Full variable domain (remainder filled in from reference TRBV2 and TRBJ2-5): EPEVTQTPSHQVTQMGQEVILRCVPISNHLYFYWYRQILGQKVEFLVSFYNNEISEKSEIFDDQFSVERPDGSNFTLKIRSTKLEDSAMYFCASTPDRGRETQYFGPGTRLLVL.

V and J are TRBV2 and TRBJ1-4; D is possibly TRBD1 (5 bases). The CDR3 spans 13 residues. The germline V gene encodes CDR1 SNHLY and CDR2 FYNNEI. V was pared by 10 bases and J by 4 bases, with 13 bases between. This CDR3 reads CATNRRLNEKLFF. CDR3 in DNA: TGTGCCACCAACAGGAGACTTAATGAAAAACTGTTTTTT. Together with reference TRBV2 and TRBJ1-4, the CDR3 gives the full variable domain: EPEVTQTPSHQVTQMGQEVILRCVPISNHLYFYWYRQILGQKVEFLVSFYNNEISEKSEIFDDQFSVERPDGSNFTLKIRSTKLEDSAMYFCATNRRLNEKLFFGSGTQLSVL.

This chain uses TRBV10-3 with TRBJ1-1; D uncertain. The CDR3 covers 15 residues. The V gene's germline CDR1 is ENHRY and CDR2 SYGVKD. Trimming pared 6 bases from V and 1 base from J, leaving 15 bases between. In DNA form, the CDR3 reads TGTGCCATCAGAGGGCGCGGGGTTGGGAACACTGAAGCTTTCTTT. Residues: CAIRGRGVGNTEAFF.

The chain is built from TRBV4-3 and TRBJ2-7; 12 positions match TRBD2. The CDR3 consists of 17 residues. The germline V gene encodes CDR1 LGHNA and CDR2 YSLEER. V was clipped by 1 base and J by 4 bases; unmatched bases: 8. The CDR3 DNA reads as TGCGCCAGCAGCCAAGGGACCGGGACTAGCGGGTTTTACGAGCAGTACTTC. This gives the protein CASSQGTGTSGFYEQYF.

The V call is TRBV9, the J call TRBJ2-5; 7 bases line up with TRBD1. The end of the DNA aligns better with TRBJ2-7, so the J call may be wrong. The CDR3 consists of 16 residues. Per the germline V gene, CDR1 is SGDLS and CDR2 is YYNGEE. CDR3 region: CASSSVGDSLSYEQYF. The DNA of the CDR3 is TGTGCCAGCAGCTCCGTAGGGGACAGCCTCTCCTACGAGCAGTACTTC.